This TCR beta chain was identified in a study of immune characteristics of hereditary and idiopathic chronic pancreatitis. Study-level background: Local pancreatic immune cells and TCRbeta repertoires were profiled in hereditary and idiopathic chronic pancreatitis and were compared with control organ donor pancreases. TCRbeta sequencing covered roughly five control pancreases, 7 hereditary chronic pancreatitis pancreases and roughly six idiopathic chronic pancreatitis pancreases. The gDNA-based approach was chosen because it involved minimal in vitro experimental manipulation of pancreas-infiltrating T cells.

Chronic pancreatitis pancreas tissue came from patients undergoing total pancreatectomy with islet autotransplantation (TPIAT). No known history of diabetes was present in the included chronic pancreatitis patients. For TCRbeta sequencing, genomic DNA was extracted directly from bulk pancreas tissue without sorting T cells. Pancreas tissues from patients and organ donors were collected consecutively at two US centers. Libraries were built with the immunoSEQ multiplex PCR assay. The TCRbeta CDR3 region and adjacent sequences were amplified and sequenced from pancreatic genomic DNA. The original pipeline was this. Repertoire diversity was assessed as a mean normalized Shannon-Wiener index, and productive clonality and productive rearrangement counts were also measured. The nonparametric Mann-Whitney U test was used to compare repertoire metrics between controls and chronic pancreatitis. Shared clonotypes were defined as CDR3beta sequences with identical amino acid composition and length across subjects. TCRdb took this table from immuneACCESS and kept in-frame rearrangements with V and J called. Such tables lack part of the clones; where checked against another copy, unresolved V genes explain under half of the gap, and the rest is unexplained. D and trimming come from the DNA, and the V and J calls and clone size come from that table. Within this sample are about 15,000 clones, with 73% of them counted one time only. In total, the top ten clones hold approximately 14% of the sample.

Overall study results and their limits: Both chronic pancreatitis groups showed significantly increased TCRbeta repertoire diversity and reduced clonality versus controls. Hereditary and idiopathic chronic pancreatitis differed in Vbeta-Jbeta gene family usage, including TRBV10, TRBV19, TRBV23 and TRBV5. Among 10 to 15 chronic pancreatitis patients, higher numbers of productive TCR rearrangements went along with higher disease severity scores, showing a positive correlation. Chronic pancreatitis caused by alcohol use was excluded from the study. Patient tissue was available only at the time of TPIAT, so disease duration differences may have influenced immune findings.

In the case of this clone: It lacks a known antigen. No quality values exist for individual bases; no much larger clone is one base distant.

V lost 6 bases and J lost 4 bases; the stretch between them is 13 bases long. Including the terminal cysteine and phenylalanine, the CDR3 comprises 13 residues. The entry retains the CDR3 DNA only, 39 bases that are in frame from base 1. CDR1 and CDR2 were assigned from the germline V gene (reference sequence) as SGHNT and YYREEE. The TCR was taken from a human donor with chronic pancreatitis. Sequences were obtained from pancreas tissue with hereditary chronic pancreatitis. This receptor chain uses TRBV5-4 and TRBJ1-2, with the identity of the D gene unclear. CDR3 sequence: CASTPSYSYGYTF. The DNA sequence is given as TGTGCCAGCACCCCAAGTTATAGCTATGGCTACACCTTC.